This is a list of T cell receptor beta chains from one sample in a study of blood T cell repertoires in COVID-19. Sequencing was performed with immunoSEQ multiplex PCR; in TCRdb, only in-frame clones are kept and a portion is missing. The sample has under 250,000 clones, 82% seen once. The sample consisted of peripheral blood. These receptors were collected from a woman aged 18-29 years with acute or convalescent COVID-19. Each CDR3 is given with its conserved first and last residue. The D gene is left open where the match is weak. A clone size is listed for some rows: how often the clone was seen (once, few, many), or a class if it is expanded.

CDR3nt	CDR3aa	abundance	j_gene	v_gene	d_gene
TGTGCCAGCAGCTATGATCCCGCCTTTTCTTCCTACAATGAGCAGTTCTTC	CASSYDPAFSSYNEQFF	.	TRBJ2-1	TRBV2	.
TGTGCCAGCAGTTTACTGGACAGAGATAAACTGTTTTTT	CASSLLDRDKLFF	.	TRBJ1-4	TRBV28	.
TGTGCCATCAGTGAGTCACAGGGGGTAGTGTCCTACGAGCAGTACTTC	CAISESQGVVSYEQYF	.	TRBJ2-7	TRBV10-3	TRBD1
TGTGCCAGCAGCTGGGACAGAAACCTCAGGGAGACCCAGTACTTC	CASSWDRNLRETQYF	.	TRBJ2-5	TRBV5-6	TRBD1
TGCGCCAGCAGCCCCGGACAGGGGGGAAACACCATATATTTT	CASSPGQGGNTIYF	.	TRBJ1-3	TRBV10-1	TRBD1
TGTGCCAGCAGTCCGTTGCTTGGGACTAGCGGGAGGTACGAGCAGTACTTC	CASSPLLGTSGRYEQYF	.	TRBJ2-7	TRBV28	TRBD2
TGTGCCAGCAGTTTTCTACTAGCGGGATCCCCCAATGAGCAGTTCTTC	CASSFLLAGSPNEQFF	.	TRBJ2-1	TRBV28	TRBD2
TGTGCCAGCAGCCCTAGCGGGACCTTCTACTACGAGCAGTACTTC	CASSPSGTFYYEQYF	.	TRBJ2-7	TRBV9	TRBD2
TGTGCCACCAGCAGAGATCAGGGTTTGTGGGAGGCGTCCTACGAGCAGTACTTC	CATSRDQGLWEASYEQYF	.	TRBJ2-7	TRBV15	.
TGTGCCAGCAGAGCGGGAGGTGAAAAACTGTTTTTT	CASRAGGEKLFF	.	TRBJ1-4	TRBV7-2	.
TGTGCCAGCAGCCAAAAAGGAGCTGAAGCTTTCTTT	CASSQKGAEAFF	.	TRBJ1-1	TRBV3-1/TRBV3-2	.
TGTGCCATCAGTGGGAGACAGGCTGATACGCAGTATTTT	CAISGRQADTQYF	once	TRBJ2-3	TRBV10-3	.
TGCAGCGTTGAATCAAGCGAGGGCTACGAGCAGTACTTC	CSVESSEGYEQYF	.	TRBJ2-7	TRBV29-1	.
TGCGCCAGCAGTGACCGGGACATAAACTATGGCTACACCTTC	CASSDRDINYGYTF	.	TRBJ1-2	TRBV10-2	.
TGTGCCAGCAGCCCGGGAGGGTCCTACAATGAGCAGTTCTTC	CASSPGGSYNEQFF	.	TRBJ2-1	TRBV9	TRBD2
TGTGCCTGGAGTTCAGGGGTCAACTACGAGCAGTACTTC	CAWSSGVNYEQYF	.	TRBJ2-7	TRBV30	.
TGTGCCAGCAGTTCCGACAGCTCCTACGAGCAGTACTTC	CASSSDSSYEQYF	.	TRBJ2-7	TRBV2	.
TGTGCCAGTAGTATAGACGGGAGCCGCCGCACCGGGGAGCTGTTTTTT	CASSIDGSRRTGELFF	few	TRBJ2-2	TRBV19	.
TGTGCCAGCAGTACCAGGGGGTACACTGAAGCTTTCTTT	CASSTRGYTEAFF	.	TRBJ1-1	TRBV27	TRBD1
TGTGCCAGCAGTTTTTACGGGACAGCATATGGCTACACCTTC	CASSFYGTAYGYTF	.	TRBJ1-2	TRBV27	TRBD1
TGTGCCAGCAGCTTAGGAGGTGCGGGAGGGCCTTCCTACGAGCAGTACTTC	CASSLGGAGGPSYEQYF	.	TRBJ2-7	TRBV7-9	TRBD2
TGTGCCAGCAGCTCACTAGGGCGGTATTCTGGGGCCAACGTCCTGACTTTC	CASSSLGRYSGANVLTF	.	TRBJ2-6	TRBV5-6	.
TGTGCCACCAGCAGAGTCCCAGTCTTGGGGGGAATCTACACCTTC	CATSRVPVLGGIYTF	.	TRBJ1-2	TRBV15	.
TGCGCCAGCAGCCAAGATCCTAGCGGGACGTACAATGAGCAGTTCTTC	CASSQDPSGTYNEQFF	many	TRBJ2-1	TRBV4-3	TRBD2
TGTGCCAGCAGCTTAAGAACGGGAGGGGTGGATGAGCAGTTCTTC	CASSLRTGGVDEQFF	.	TRBJ2-1	TRBV7-3	TRBD2
TGTGCCAGCGGGATAGCGGGGTCCTACGAGCAGTACTTC	CASGIAGSYEQYF	.	TRBJ2-7	TRBV27	TRBD2
TGTGCCTGGAGTGTGACAGGGGGGAACACTGAAGCTTTCTTT	CAWSVTGGNTEAFF	.	TRBJ1-1	TRBV30	TRBD1
TGTGCCAGCAGTCTGGACAGACACGAGCAGTACTTC	CASSLDRHEQYF	few	TRBJ2-7	TRBV6-2/TRBV6-3	.
TGTGCCAGCAGCTTGGTTGGCGGGAGCCACAATGAGCAGTTCTTC	CASSLVGGSHNEQFF	.	TRBJ2-1	TRBV5-6	TRBD2
TGTGCCAGCAGTCCCGGACAGGTTAGCAATCAGCCCCAGCATTTT	CASSPGQVSNQPQHF	.	TRBJ1-5	TRBV6-2/TRBV6-3	TRBD1
TGTGCCAGCAGCTTCTTTTTCGGGAGGGACCAAGAGACCCAGTACTTC	CASSFFFGRDQETQYF	.	TRBJ2-5	TRBV5-6	TRBD2
TGTGCCAGCAGCTTGGCCAGGGGGCAGCGGAACACTGAAGCTTTCTTT	CASSLARGQRNTEAFF	few	TRBJ1-1	TRBV5-6	TRBD1
TGTGCCAGCAGTTATATGTCCGGACTAGCGGGAGGGCGCGAGCAGTACTTC	CASSYMSGLAGGREQYF	.	TRBJ2-7	TRBV6-2/TRBV6-3	TRBD2
TGTGCCAGCAGGGTGGCGGTGAGCTCCTACGAGCAGTACTTC	CASRVAVSSYEQYF	once	TRBJ2-7	TRBV27	.
TGTGCCAGCGGGGGACAGGGGGCAAAAAGAGAGACCCAGTACTTC	CASGGQGAKRETQYF	.	TRBJ2-5	TRBV2	TRBD1
TGTGCCTGGAGTGCGGGGACTAGCACAGATACGCAGTATTTT	CAWSAGTSTDTQYF	.	TRBJ2-3	TRBV30	.
TGTGCCACCAGTGACTTAGAGGAGCCCGGGGAGCTGTTTTTT	CATSDLEEPGELFF	.	TRBJ2-2	TRBV24-1	.
TGCGCCAGCAGCTTATTGGGCTCAACTAATGAAAAACTGTTTTTT	CASSLLGSTNEKLFF	once	TRBJ1-4	TRBV5-1	.
TGTGCCAGTAGTATAGATAGAGGTAGCAATCAGCCCCAGCATTTT	CASSIDRGSNQPQHF	.	TRBJ1-5	TRBV19	.
TGTGCCAGCAGTTTTGGACAGGGCGAGCAGTTCTTC	CASSFGQGEQFF	.	TRBJ2-1	TRBV27	TRBD1
TGTGCCAGCAGCCCTCACAGGGGGCGAGAGACCCAGTACTTC	CASSPHRGRETQYF	.	TRBJ2-5	TRBV3-1/TRBV3-2	TRBD1